The 28 T cell receptor beta chains listed next were all sequenced from one sample in a study of T cell responses to AZD1222 COVID-19 vaccine. The protocol was immunoSEQ multiplex PCR, while the TCRdb copy is restricted to in-frame clones and leaves out a portion. The data show around 90,000 clones, under 95% seen once. This material consisted of peripheral blood, taken on day 0 of MenACWY control vaccination. The receptors originated from an adult in good health.

The chain recombines TRBV6-2 or TRBV6-3 with TRBJ2-7, with 7 bases that match TRBD1. The V gene's germline CDR1 is MNHEY and CDR2 SVGEGT. The CDR3 consists of 17 residues. V dropped 0 bases and J dropped 6; count of bases not matched to a gene: 14. CDR3 amino acids: CASSYSNSGTAPFEQYF. CDR3 nucleotide sequence: TGTGCCAGCAGTTACTCGAACTCCGGGACAGCCCCATTCGAGCAGTACTTC.

This clone appeared a single time. The rearrangement joins TRBV7-2 to TRBJ2-5; maybe TRBD2 (7 bases). CDR1 and CDR2 (germline): SGHTA, FQGNSA. The CDR3 covers 14 residues. V lost 5 bases and J lost 5, with 15 bases in between. The CDR3 DNA follows: TGTGCCAGCAGCCCACAAGGGGGAGGGGAGACCCAGTACTTC. Protein: CASSPQGGGETQYF.

The chain links TRBV12-3 or TRBV12-4 to TRBJ2-7, with D uncertain. The CDR3 sequence is 13 residues long. V lost 4 bases to trimming and J lost 5 bases, with 12 bases between them. CDR3 in amino acids: CASSSSNENEQYF. The DNA for the CDR3 is TGTGCCAGCAGTTCTTCCAATGAGAACGAGCAGTACTTC.

The chain employs TRBV24-1 and TRBJ1-2; possible D gene TRBD1, 6 bases. Germline V gene sequence: CDR1 KGHDR, CDR2 SFDVKD. CDR3 size: 15 residues. V was pared by 5 bases and J by 7 bases, with 19 bases between. CDR3: CATSVKPGEPGGYTF. The CDR3 DNA reads TGTGCCACCAGTGTTAAGCCAGGGGAACCGGGTGGCTACACCTTC.

The genes are TRBV2 and TRBJ1-4, with TRBD1 matching 7 bases. The CDR3 contains 14 residues. V trimming: 4 bases; J trimming: 8 bases; junction bases outside the gene matches: 7. Germline CDR1 is SNHLY and CDR2 is FYNNEI. In DNA form, the CDR3 reads TGTGCCAGCAGTGGGACAGGAGTTTCCGAAAAACTGTTTTTT. The encoded protein is CASSGTGVSEKLFF. The full variable domain, rest sourced from reference TRBV2 and TRBJ1-4, is EPEVTQTPSHQVTQMGQEVILRCVPISNHLYFYWYRQILGQKVEFLVSFYNNEISEKSEIFDDQFSVERPDGSNFTLKIRSTKLEDSAMYFCASSGTGVSEKLFFGSGTQLSVL.

The chain combines TRBV6-5 with TRBJ1-1, with D uncertain. Germline assignment: CDR1 MNHEY and CDR2 SVGAGI. V dropped 2 bases and J dropped 0 bases, with 7 bases sitting between them. The CDR3 totals 14 residues. CDR3 residues: CASSYERLNTEAFF. Here the CDR3 DNA reads TGTGCCAGCAGTTACGAGAGGCTGAACACTGAAGCTTTCTTT.

This clone has more than one count but fewer than ten. The rearrangement links TRBV6-6 to TRBJ1-4; 7 bases align to TRBD1. Germline V lookup: CDR1 MNHNY, CDR2 SVGAGI (reference sequence). V shed 6 bases, J shed 8 bases, and the junction held 9 bases outside the gene matches. CDR3 length equals 14 residues. The CDR3 loop reads CASSTTGVDEKLFF. The CDR3 DNA follows: TGTGCCAGCAGCACAACAGGGGTTGACGAAAAACTGTTTTTT.

The chain links TRBV6-4 to TRBJ2-7; 8 bases are a match to TRBD1. In germline, CDR1 is MRHNA, CDR2 SNTAGT. J lost 2 bases, V lost 4 bases, and 4 bases had no gene match. CDR3 length equals 14 residues. The CDR3 DNA reads as TGTGCCAGCAGTGCCGCGGGACAGGCCTACGAGCAGTACTTC. Translation gives CASSAAGQAYEQYF.

This CDR3 reads CASSYSYTGELFF. CDR3 coding DNA: TGTGCCAGCAGTTACTCGTACACCGGGGAGCTGTTTTTT. The V and J genes are TRBV6-5 and TRBJ2-2; no clear D gene. The CDR3 has 13 amino acids. From germline, CDR1 is MNHEY and CDR2 SVGAGI. V was clipped by 0 bases and J by 3 bases, with 2 bases between them.

The chain has TRBV18 and TRBJ1-5; TRBD1 aligns across 7 bases. After removal of 6 bases from V and 4 bases from J, the junction contained 12 bases not matched to a gene. The germline gives CDR1 KGHSH, CDR2 LQKENI. The CDR3 covers 16 residues. CDR3 residues: CASSAGTGATNQPQHF. For the CDR3, the DNA is TGTGCCAGCTCGGCCGGCACAGGGGCTACTAATCAGCCCCAGCATTTT.

This chain links TRBV2 with TRBJ2-6; D call uncertain. The V end was cut by 2 bases, the J end by 0 bases, with 8 bases between. The germline V gene encodes CDR1 SNHLY and CDR2 FYNNEI. The CDR3 contains 16 residues. The CDR3 coding sequence is TGTGCCAGCAGTGAAACCAGATTCTCTGGGGCCAACGTCCTGACTTTC. It encodes CASSETRFSGANVLTF. The full variable domain, completed using reference TRBV2 and TRBJ2-6, is EPEVTQTPSHQVTQMGQEVILRCVPISNHLYFYWYRQILGQKVEFLVSFYNNEISEKSEIFDDQFSVERPDGSNFTLKIRSTKLEDSAMYFCASSETRFSGANVLTFGAGSRLTVL.

This chain connects TRBV28 to TRBJ2-7; D is perhaps TRBD1 (6 bases). There are 16 residues in the CDR3. Germline-derived CDR1 and CDR2 are MDHEN and SYDVKM. V lost 4 bases and J lost 0, with 16 bases in between. CDR3: CASSSAGQGSSYEQYF. In DNA, the CDR3 is TGTGCCAGCAGTTCCGCCGGGCAGGGGAGCTCCTACGAGCAGTACTTC.

J is TRBJ1-1 and V is TRBV11-2; D perhaps matches TRBD1 (6 bases). This CDR3 comprises 12 residues. V dropped 2 bases and J dropped 8 bases, with 9 bases sitting between them. CDR1 is SGHAT, CDR2 FQNNGV, per germline. The CDR3 DNA reads TGTGCCAGCAGCTTAAGGACAGAAGAAGCTTTCTTT. Its translation is CASSLRTEEAFF. The full variable domain, rest sourced from reference TRBV11-2 and TRBJ1-1, is EAGVAQSPRYKIIEKRQSVAFWCNPISGHATLYWYQQILGQGPKLLIQFQNNGVVDDSQLPKDRFSAERLKGVDSTLKIQPAKLEDSAVYLCASSLRTEEAFFGQGTRLTVV.

The rearrangement uses TRBV7-9 and TRBJ1-2, with D perhaps matching TRBD1 (5 bases). This CDR3 comprises 13 residues. Looked up from germline, CDR1 is SEHNR and CDR2 is FQNEAQ (reference sequence). Trimming took 5 bases from V and 4 from J, leaving 11 bases between them. The DNA of the CDR3 is TGTGCCAGCAGCCACCCGGGGCCCTATGGCTACACCTTC. Its protein product is CASSHPGPYGYTF.

The CDR3 sequence is CASSLASPAGAGEAFF. Here the CDR3 DNA reads TGTGCCAGCAGCCTAGCTTCCCCCGCAGGGGCTGGTGAAGCTTTCTTT. The V and J genes are TRBV28 and TRBJ1-1, with D perhaps TRBD1 (6 bases). CDR1 is MDHEN and CDR2 is SYDVKM in the germline V gene. Between the trimmed V and J ends, which lost 6 bases and 7 bases, there was a span of 24 bases. CDR3 size: 16 residues.

In its sample, this clone was seen a few times. This rearrangement joins TRBV19 to TRBJ1-1, with unresolved D. Per the germline V gene, CDR1 is LNHDA and CDR2 is SQIVND (reference sequence). The CDR3 extends over 13 amino acids. Trimming left V 3 bases short and J 7 bases short, with 12 bases between. The CDR3 DNA sequence: TGTGCCAGTAGTATCGAGGGATTGGGTGAAGCTTTCTTT. It yields the protein CASSIEGLGEAFF.

The chain recombines TRBV23-1 with TRBJ2-2, with D uncertain. TRBV23-1 is classed as an ORF, of uncertain function. This CDR3 has 15 residues. V dropped 7 bases and J dropped 0 bases, with 12 bases sitting between them. DNA for the CDR3: TGCGCCAGCAATCGTGAGACAACGAACACCGGGGAGCTGTTTTTT. Amino acids: CASNRETTNTGELFF.

The chain links TRBV29-1 to TRBJ1-3, with 7 positions matching TRBD1. CDR3 length equals 14 residues. CDR1 and CDR2 (germline): SQVTM, ANQGSEA. The V and J ends lost 4 bases and 4 bases, in that order; junction bases with no gene match: 7. The CDR3 DNA sequence: TGCAGCGTTGCGCTACAGGGGCTCGGAAACACCATATATTTT. It codes for CSVALQGLGNTIYF.

The chain links TRBV19 to TRBJ1-4; D may be TRBD1 (6 bases). Germline V gene sequence: CDR1 LNHDA, CDR2 SQIVND (reference sequence). Trimming removed 4 bases from V and 5 bases from J, with 11 bases in between. The CDR3 spans 14 residues. The CDR3 DNA reads TGTGCCAGTAGTACCTCCGGACAGAATGAAAAACTGTTTTTT. It yields the protein CASSTSGQNEKLFF.

The rearrangement links TRBV19 to TRBJ1-1; 7 nucleotides line up with TRBD1. Trimming removed 6 bases from V and 10 bases from J; junction bases left unmatched: 11. CDR1 LNHDA and CDR2 SQIVND come from the germline V gene (reference sequence). The CDR3 extends over 13 amino acids. CDR3 sequence: CASSGTGAGRAFF. The CDR3 bases are TGTGCCAGTAGCGGAACAGGGGCGGGTCGAGCTTTCTTT.

The chain carries TRBV10-1 and TRBJ1-4; 9 nucleotides line up with TRBD1. Germline CDR1 and CDR2: WNHNN and SYGVQD (reference sequence). The CDR3 has 14 amino acids. V lost 6 bases to trimming and J lost 10 bases; unmatched junction nucleotides: 9. CDR3 loop: CASSEGTGSAKLFF. Written as DNA, the CDR3 is TGCGCCAGCAGCGAAGGGACAGGGTCCGCAAAACTGTTTTTT.

The rearrangement uses TRBV14 and TRBJ1-1, with no clear D. Trimming removed 1 base at V and 4 bases at J, with 7 bases between. This CDR3 contains 13 residues. Germline CDR1 is SGHDN and CDR2 is FVKESK. This chain's CDR3 is CASSQVEGTEAFF. CDR3 coding DNA: TGTGCCAGCAGCCAAGTGGAGGGCACTGAAGCTTTCTTT.

The chain employs TRBV28 and TRBJ1-6, with 7 nucleotides matching TRBD1. Trimming at V came to 5 bases and at J to 5 bases, leaving 12 bases not matched to a gene. The CDR3 has 17 amino acids. Germline CDR1 and CDR2: MDHEN and SYDVKM. CDR3 DNA sequence: TGTGCCAGCAGTCCTCCTCAAGGGACAGCCGATAATTCACCCCTCCACTTT. Its translation is CASSPPQGTADNSPLHF.

This clone was seen just once. The gene calls are TRBV28 and TRBJ2-3, with D perhaps being TRBD1 or TRBD2 (5 bases each). V was trimmed by 3 bases and J by 6 bases, leaving 10 bases between them. The CDR3 consists of 13 residues. In germline, CDR1 is MDHEN, CDR2 SYDVKM. CDR3 nucleotide sequence: TGTGCCAGCAGTTTGGCCTGGGGGGATACGCAGTATTTT. It encodes CASSLAWGDTQYF.

This clone appeared a single time. The gene calls are TRBV12-1 and TRBJ1-2. TRBV12-1 is assigned pseudogene status. CDR3 length equals 14 residues. The CDR3 DNA sequence: TGTGCCAGCACAGCGCGGAGGGGGAGGAGCGGCTACACCTTC. Translating gives CASTARRGRSGYTF.

The chain has TRBV7-2 and TRBJ2-4; the D is unclear. The CDR3 contains 11 residues. CDR1 is SGHTA, CDR2 FQGNSA, per germline. Trimming took off 5 bases at V and 9 bases at J, with 8 bases between the two ends. For the CDR3, the DNA is TGTGCCAGCAGCGCAAGTACCATTCAGTACTTC. Encoded protein: CASSASTIQYF.

This clone was observed a single time. The rearrangement uses TRBV11-2 and TRBJ2-1; unclear D gene. Germline loops: CDR1 SGHAT, CDR2 FQNNGV. The CDR3 has 14 residues. The germline V and J ends were trimmed by 5 bases and 3 bases, with 11 bases remaining between them. This chain's CDR3 is CASSGKGLYNEQFF. CDR3 DNA sequence: TGTGCCAGCAGCGGTAAAGGGCTCTACAATGAGCAGTTCTTC. Looking up the rest from reference TRBV11-2 and TRBJ2-1 gives the full variable domain: EAGVAQSPRYKIIEKRQSVAFWCNPISGHATLYWYQQILGQGPKLLIQFQNNGVVDDSQLPKDRFSAERLKGVDSTLKIQPAKLEDSAVYLCASSGKGLYNEQFFGPGTRLTVL.

In nucleotides, the CDR3 is TGCGCCAGCAGCGCGACAGGGGGACTGAACACTGAAGCTTTCTTT. Its translation is CASSATGGLNTEAFF. J is TRBJ1-1 and V is TRBV5-1; 9 positions match TRBD1. The CDR3 has 15 amino acids. Germline V gene sequence: CDR1 SGHRS, CDR2 YFSETQ. J was trimmed by 0 bases and V by 4 bases; bases with no gene match: 4.